These T cell receptor beta chains were read from a single sample in a study of blood T cells in healthy people across ages. Each CDR3 protein gets one entry after TCRdb re-called the 5' RACE reads with MiXCR. The sample includes about 1.8 million distinct CDR3 sequences, 40% to 55% of them seen just once. Input material: blood. The source is a woman between 35 and 50 years old in good health. Each CDR3 is given with its conserved first and last residue. The order of the fields is clone size, J gene, V gene, CDR3 protein. Where a row states a size, it is once, few, many or the class of an expanded clone; other rows omit it.

>.|.|TRBV2
CASRWDRSSYNEQYF
>few|TRBJ2-1|TRBV6-2/TRBV6-3
CAISGGGEQFF
>few|TRBJ2-1|TRBV27
CASSLRTDYNEQFF
>few|TRBJ1-5|TRBV20-1
CSARDQQSSNQPQHF
>.|TRBJ2-1|TRBV2
CASRGRYVPYNEQFF
>.|TRBJ2-1|TRBV3-1
CASSQTRSSYNEQFF
>once|TRBJ1-1|TRBV4-1
CASSLPPTGRGVRNEAFF
>.|TRBJ2-3|TRBV6-2/TRBV6-3
CASSYMVAPSTDTRYF
>.|TRBJ2-3|TRBV7-3
CASSYGGPGTDTQYF
>.|TRBJ2-4|TRBV4-3
CASSQDHPSPTAKNIQYF
>.|TRBJ1-2|TRBV6-2/TRBV6-3
CASSTSPGQGSGNYGYTF
>.|TRBJ1-4|TRBV5-1
CASSFRGETHEKLFF
>few|TRBJ2-7|TRBV7-2
CASTPSQGTTYEQYF
>.|TRBJ2-3|TRBV4-3
CASSQDGETDTQYF
>once|TRBJ2-1|TRBV7-9
CASSLASGSLGERFF
>.|TRBJ1-2|TRBV7-2
CASSPRADTPNYGYTF
>few|.|TRBV10-3
CAISDVGADEQYF
>.|TRBJ2-1|TRBV5-1
CASSVDPRRSSYNEQFF
>.|TRBJ2-3|TRBV9
CASSVSGGATDTQYF
>few|TRBJ2-1|TRBV6-2/TRBV6-3
CASSYGGTGNNEQFF
>once|TRBJ2-5|TRBV7-2
CASSFDTGGQETQYF
>.|TRBJ2-3|TRBV10-3
CAISGELAGTSTDTQYF
>few|TRBJ1-1|TRBV6-2/TRBV6-3
CASSLRALNTEAFF
>.|TRBJ1-6|TRBV13
CASSLVGFSPLHF
>.|TRBJ2-7|TRBV6-1
CASSETGARYEQYF
>.|TRBJ2-6|TRBV2
CASSAGTAQSGANVLTF